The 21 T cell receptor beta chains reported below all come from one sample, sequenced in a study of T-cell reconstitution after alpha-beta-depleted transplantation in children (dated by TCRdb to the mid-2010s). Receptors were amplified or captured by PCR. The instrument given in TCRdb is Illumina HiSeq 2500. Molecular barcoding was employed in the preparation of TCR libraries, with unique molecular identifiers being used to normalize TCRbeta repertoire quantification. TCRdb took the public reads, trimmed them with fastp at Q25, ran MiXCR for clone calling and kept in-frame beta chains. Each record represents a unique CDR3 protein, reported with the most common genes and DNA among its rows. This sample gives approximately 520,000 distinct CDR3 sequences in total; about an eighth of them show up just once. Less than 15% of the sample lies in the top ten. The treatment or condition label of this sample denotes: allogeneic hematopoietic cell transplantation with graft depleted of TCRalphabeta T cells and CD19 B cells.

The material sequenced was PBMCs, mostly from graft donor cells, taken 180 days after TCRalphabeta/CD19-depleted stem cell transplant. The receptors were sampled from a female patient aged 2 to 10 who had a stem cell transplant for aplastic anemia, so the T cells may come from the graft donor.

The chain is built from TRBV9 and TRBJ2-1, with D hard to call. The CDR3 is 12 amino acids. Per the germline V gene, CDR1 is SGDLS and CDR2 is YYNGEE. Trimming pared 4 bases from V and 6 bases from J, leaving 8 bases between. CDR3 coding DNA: TGTGCCAGCAGCACGGACCCCAATGAGCAGTTCTTC. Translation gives CASSTDPNEQFF.

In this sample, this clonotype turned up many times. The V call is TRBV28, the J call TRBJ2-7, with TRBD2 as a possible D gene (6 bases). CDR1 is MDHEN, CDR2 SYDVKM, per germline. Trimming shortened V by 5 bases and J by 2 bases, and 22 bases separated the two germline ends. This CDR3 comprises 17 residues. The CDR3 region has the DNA TGTGCCAGCAGTCCTGCCTCGGCGGGATTTTTAACCTACGAGCAGTACTTC. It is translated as CASSPASAGFLTYEQYF.

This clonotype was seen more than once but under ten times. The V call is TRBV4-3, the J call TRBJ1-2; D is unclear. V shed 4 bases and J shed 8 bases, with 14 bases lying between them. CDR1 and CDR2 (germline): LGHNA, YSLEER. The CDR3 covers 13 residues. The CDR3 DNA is TGCGCCAGCAGCCCCCGAGAGAGGGTCGGCTACACCTTC. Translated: CASSPRERVGYTF.

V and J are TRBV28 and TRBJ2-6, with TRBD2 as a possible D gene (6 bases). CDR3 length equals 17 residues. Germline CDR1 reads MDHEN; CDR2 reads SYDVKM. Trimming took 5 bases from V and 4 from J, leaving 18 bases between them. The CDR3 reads CASSPTAAGVGANVLTF. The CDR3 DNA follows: TGTGCCAGCAGTCCCACGGCAGCGGGCGTCGGGGCCAACGTCCTGACTTTC.

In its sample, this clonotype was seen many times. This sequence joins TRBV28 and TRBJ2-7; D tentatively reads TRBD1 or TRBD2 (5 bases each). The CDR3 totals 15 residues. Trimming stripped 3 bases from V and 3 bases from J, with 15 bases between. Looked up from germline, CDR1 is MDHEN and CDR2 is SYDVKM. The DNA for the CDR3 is TGTGCCAGCAGTTTCCGGGACCGACATCGCTACGAGCAGTACTTC. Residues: CASSFRDRHRYEQYF.

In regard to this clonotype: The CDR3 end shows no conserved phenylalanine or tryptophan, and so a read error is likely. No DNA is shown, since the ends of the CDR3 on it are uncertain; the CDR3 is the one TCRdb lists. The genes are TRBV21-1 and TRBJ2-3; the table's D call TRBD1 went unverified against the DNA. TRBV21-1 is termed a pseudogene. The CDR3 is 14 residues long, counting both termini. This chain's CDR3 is CASSRQGGTDTQYS.

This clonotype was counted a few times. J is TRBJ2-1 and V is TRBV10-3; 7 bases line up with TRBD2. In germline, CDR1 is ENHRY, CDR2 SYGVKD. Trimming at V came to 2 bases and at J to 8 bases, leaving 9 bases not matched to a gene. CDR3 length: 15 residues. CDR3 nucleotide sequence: TGTGCCATCAGTGAGGTGGGGGGGGGAGCGGATGAGCAGTTCTTC. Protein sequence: CAISEVGGGADEQFF.

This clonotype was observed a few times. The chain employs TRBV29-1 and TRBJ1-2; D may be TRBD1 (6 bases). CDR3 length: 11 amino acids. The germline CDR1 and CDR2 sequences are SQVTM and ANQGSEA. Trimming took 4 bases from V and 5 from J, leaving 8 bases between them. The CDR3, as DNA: TGCAGCGTTGGGACAGTTTATGGCTACACCTTC. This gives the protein CSVGTVYGYTF.

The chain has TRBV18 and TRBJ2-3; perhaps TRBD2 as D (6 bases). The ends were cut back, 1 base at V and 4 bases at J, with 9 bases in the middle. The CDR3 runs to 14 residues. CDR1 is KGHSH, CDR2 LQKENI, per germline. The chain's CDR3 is CASSPRAGPDTQYF. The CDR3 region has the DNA TGTGCCAGCTCACCACGCGCGGGGCCAGATACGCAGTATTTT.

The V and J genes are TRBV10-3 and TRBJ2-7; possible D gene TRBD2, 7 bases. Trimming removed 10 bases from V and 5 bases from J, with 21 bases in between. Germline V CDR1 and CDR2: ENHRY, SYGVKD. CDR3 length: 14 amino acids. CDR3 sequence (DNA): TGTGCCACAGGGGCTAGCGGATCTGGCGACGAGCAGTACGTC. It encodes CATGASGSGDEQYV.

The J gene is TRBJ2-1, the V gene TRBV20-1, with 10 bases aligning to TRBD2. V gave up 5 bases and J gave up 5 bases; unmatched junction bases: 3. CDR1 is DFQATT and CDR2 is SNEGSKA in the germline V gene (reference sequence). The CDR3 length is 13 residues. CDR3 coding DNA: TGCAGTGCTCTAGCGGGAGTTAACAATGAGCAGTTCTTC. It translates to CSALAGVNNEQFF.

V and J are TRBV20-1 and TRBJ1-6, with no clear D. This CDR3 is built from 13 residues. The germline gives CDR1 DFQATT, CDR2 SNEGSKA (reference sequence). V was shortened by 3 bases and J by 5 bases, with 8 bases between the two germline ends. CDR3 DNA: TGCAGTGCTAGTTCAGGAAATAATTCACCCCTCCACTTT. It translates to CSASSGNNSPLHF.

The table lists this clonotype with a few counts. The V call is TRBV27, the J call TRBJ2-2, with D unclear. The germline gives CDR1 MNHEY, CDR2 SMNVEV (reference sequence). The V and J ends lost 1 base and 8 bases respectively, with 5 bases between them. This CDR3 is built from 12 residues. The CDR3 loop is CASSLWRGELFF. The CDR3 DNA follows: TGTGCCAGCAGTTTATGGCGGGGGGAGCTGTTTTTT.

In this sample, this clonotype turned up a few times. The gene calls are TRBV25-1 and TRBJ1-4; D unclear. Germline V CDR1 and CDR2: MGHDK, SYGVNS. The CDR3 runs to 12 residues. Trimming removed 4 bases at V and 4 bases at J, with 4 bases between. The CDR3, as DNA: TGTGCCAGCAGTGCTTTTAATGAAAAACTGTTTTTT. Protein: CASSAFNEKLFF.

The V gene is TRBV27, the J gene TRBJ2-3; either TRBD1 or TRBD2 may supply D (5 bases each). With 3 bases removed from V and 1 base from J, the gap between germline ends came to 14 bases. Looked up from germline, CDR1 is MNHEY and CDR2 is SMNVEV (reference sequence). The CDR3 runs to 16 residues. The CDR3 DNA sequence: TGTGCCAGCAGTTTTGTCGGGACGGTCCGCACAGATACGCAGTATTTT. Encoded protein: CASSFVGTVRTDTQYF.

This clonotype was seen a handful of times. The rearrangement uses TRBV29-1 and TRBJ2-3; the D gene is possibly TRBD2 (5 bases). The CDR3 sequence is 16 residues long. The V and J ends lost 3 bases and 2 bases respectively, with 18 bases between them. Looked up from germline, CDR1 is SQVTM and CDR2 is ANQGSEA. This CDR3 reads CSVDAVDWDHTDTQYF. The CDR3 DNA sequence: TGCAGCGTTGACGCCGTGGACTGGGATCACACAGATACGCAGTATTTT.

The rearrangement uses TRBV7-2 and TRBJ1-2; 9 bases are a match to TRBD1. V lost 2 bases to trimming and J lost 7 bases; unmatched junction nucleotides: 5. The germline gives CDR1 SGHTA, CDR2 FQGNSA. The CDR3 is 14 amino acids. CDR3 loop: CASSLRTGDGGYTF. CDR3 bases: TGTGCCAGCAGCTTACGGACAGGGGATGGTGGCTACACCTTC.

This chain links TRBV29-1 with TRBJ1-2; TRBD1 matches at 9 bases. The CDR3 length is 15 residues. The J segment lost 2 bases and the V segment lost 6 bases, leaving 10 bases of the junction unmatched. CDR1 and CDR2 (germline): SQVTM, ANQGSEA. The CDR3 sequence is CSVVTGQGTNYGYTF. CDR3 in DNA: TGCAGCGTCGTAACGGGACAGGGTACGAACTATGGCTACACCTTC.

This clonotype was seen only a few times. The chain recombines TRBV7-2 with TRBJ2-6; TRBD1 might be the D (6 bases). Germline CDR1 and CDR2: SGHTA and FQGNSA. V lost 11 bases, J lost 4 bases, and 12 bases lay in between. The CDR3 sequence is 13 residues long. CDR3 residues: CAEQGAGANVLTF. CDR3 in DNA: TGTGCCGAACAGGGTGCCGGGGCCAACGTCCTGACTTTC. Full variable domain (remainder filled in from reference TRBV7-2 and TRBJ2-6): GAGVSQSPSNKVTEKGKDVELRCDPISGHTALYWYRQSLGQGLEFLIYFQGNSAPDKSGLPSDRFSAERTGGSVSTLTIQRTQQEDSAVYLCAEQGAGANVLTFGAGSRLTVL.

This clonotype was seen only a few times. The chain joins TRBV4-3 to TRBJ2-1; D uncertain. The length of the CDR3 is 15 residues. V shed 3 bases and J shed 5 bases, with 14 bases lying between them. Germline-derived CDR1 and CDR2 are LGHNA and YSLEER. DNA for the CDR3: TGCGCCAGCAGCCATCTGTCCCGAACAAACAATGAGCAGTTCTTC. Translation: CASSHLSRTNNEQFF.

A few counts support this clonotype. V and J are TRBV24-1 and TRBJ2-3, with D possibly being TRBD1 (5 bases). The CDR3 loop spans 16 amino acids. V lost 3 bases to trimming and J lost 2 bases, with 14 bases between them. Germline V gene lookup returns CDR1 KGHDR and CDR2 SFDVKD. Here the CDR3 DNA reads TGTGCCACCAGTGATAGAAGGGCACAGGTCACAGATACGCAGTATTTT. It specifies CATSDRRAQVTDTQYF.